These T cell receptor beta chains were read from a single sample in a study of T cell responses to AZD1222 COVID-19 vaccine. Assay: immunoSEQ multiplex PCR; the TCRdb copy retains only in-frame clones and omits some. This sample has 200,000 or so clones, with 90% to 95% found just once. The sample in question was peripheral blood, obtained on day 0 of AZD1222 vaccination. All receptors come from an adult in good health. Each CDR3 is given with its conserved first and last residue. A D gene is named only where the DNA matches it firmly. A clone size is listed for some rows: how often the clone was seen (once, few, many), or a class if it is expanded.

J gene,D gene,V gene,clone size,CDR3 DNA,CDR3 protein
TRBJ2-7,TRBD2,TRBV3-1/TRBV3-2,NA,TGTGCCAGCAGCCAAGATCCTAGCGGGAGAGGATACTACGAGCAGTACTTC,CASSQDPSGRGYYEQYF
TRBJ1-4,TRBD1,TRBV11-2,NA,TGTGCCAGCAGCTCACTCGACAGGGCCGCTAATGAAAAACTGTTTTTT,CASSSLDRAANEKLFF
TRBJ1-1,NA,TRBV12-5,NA,TGTGCTAGTTTCCACGGTCACGAAGCTTTCTTT,CASFHGHEAFF
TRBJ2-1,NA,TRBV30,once,TGTGCCTGGAGTGCAGGGATGTGGAATGAGCAGTTCTTC,CAWSAGMWNEQFF
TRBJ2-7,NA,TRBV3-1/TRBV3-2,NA,TGTGCCAGCAGCCCCCCCCTAAAAAGGGAGCAGTACTTC,CASSPPLKREQYF
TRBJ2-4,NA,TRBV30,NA,TGTGCCTGGATGGCAGGCGCTAAAAACATTCAGTACTTC,CAWMAGAKNIQYF
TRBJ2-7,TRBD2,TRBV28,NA,TGTGCCAGCCGGCTAGCGGGAGGGCGAGACGAGCAGTACTTC,CASRLAGGRDEQYF
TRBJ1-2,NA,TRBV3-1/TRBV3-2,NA,TGTGCCAGCAGCCAGTTCGACAGCTTCTATGGCTACACCTTC,CASSQFDSFYGYTF
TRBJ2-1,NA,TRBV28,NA,TGTGCCAGCAGCTCTCGGATCTGGGAGCAGTTCTTC,CASSSRIWEQFF
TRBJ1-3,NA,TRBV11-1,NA,TGTGCCAGCAGCTTCGGAGAATCTGGAAACACCATATATTTT,CASSFGESGNTIYF
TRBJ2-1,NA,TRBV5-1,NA,TGCGCCAGCAGCTTGGGCCCCAGGGGATTCAATGAGCAGTTCTTC,CASSLGPRGFNEQFF
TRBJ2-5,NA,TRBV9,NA,TGTGCCAGCAGCGTAGTAGGTGAGACCCAGTACTTC,CASSVVGETQYF
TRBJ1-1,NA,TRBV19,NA,TGTGCCAGTAGTATAGAAGGCAGCAGGAACACTGAAGCTTTCTTT,CASSIEGSRNTEAFF
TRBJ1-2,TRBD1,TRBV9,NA,TGTGCCAGCAGCGCCGGACAGGGGAGCTATGGCTACACCTTC,CASSAGQGSYGYTF
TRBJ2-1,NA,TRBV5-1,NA,TGCGCCAGCAGCTGGGCTGGGGGGCGGTGGGGCTACAATGAGCAGTTCTTC,CASSWAGGRWGYNEQFF
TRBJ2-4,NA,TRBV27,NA,TGTGCCAGCAGTTTAGGGGGGAAAAACATTCAGTACTTC,CASSLGGKNIQYF
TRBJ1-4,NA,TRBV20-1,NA,TGCAGTGCTAGTTGGCAAAGCGGCTTTAATGAAAAACTGTTTTTT,CSASWQSGFNEKLFF
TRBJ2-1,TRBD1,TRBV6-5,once,TGTGCCAGCAGTTCAACAGGGGGGTCCTACAATGAGCAGTTCTTC,CASSSTGGSYNEQFF
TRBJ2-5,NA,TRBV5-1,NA,TGCGCCAGCAGCTCCCCCCCCTCTGTAGAGACCCAGTACTTC,CASSSPPSVETQYF
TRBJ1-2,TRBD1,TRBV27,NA,TGTGCCAGCAGTTTAGGGGACAGGGCATCAGGCTACACCTTC,CASSLGDRASGYTF
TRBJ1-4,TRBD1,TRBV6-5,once,TGTGCCAGCAGTTATAACAGGGGGCCTACTAATGAAAAACTGTTTTTT,CASSYNRGPTNEKLFF
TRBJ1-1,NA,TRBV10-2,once,TGCGCCAGCAGTGACAGGGAGGGAACTGAAGCTTTCTTT,CASSDREGTEAFF
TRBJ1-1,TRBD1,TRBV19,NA,TGTGCCAGTAATTACGGGGGACAGGACACTGAAGCTTTCTTT,CASNYGGQDTEAFF
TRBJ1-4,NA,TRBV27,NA,TGTGCCAGCAGTTTAGGGAGTGGGCGCGGAAAACTGTTTTTT,CASSLGSGRGKLFF
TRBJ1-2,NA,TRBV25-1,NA,TGTGCCAGCAGTGAACAGCGGGTGGCGCCCCTCACCTACACCTTC,CASSEQRVAPLTYTF
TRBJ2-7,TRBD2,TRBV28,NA,TGTGCCAGCAGTCGTTCCGGCGGGAGCTCCTACGAGCAGTACTTC,CASSRSGGSSYEQYF
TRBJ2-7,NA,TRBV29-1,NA,TGCAGCGTTGAAATGATCCGGGCCGGGGAGCAGTACTTC,CSVEMIRAGEQYF